These 20 T cell receptor beta chains were sequenced from one sample in a study of blood T cell repertoires in COVID-19. Repertoires were generated with immunoSEQ multiplex PCR, while TCRdb's copy carries only in-frame clones and drops some. The sample carries about 100,000 clones, roughly 87% recorded once. Input material: peripheral blood. All receptors come from a man aged 30 to 45 in a cohort sampled during active COVID-19.

This rearrangement joins TRBV5-1 to TRBJ1-1; D possibly corresponds to TRBD1 (6 bases). Germline values: CDR1 SGHRS, CDR2 YFSETQ. This CDR3 is built from 14 residues. V lost 4 bases, J lost 3 bases, and 13 bases lay in between. CDR3 coding DNA: TGCGCCAGCAGCCCAGGGGTGAAGGACACTGAAGCTTTCTTT. This sequence encodes CASSPGVKDTEAFF.

The genes are TRBV7-2 and TRBJ1-1; TRBD1 might be the D (5 bases). V lost 2 bases to trimming and J lost 11 bases, with 9 bases between them. The V gene's germline CDR1 is SGHTA and CDR2 FQGNSA. The CDR3 is 11 amino acids. CDR3 protein: CASSLQRGAFF. The DNA for the CDR3 is TGTGCCAGCAGCTTACAACGGGGGGCTTTCTTT. The full variable domain, its missing parts supplied by reference TRBV7-2 and TRBJ1-1, is GAGVSQSPSNKVTEKGKDVELRCDPISGHTALYWYRQSLGQGLEFLIYFQGNSAPDKSGLPSDRFSAERTGGSVSTLTIQRTQQEDSAVYLCASSLQRGAFFGQGTRLTVV.

This chain links TRBV2 with TRBJ2-3, with D possibly matching TRBD2 (6 bases). Deletions cut 4 bases from V and 5 bases from J, with 16 bases between. CDR1 is SNHLY, CDR2 FYNNEI, per germline. The CDR3 extends over 15 amino acids. CDR3 loop: CASSVGGVGLDTQYF. CDR3 bases: TGTGCCAGCAGTGTGGGCGGGGTGGGGTTAGATACGCAGTATTTT.

The V call is TRBV7-2, the J call TRBJ1-4; the D is unclear. Looked up from germline, CDR1 is SGHTA and CDR2 is FQGNSA. CDR3 size: 14 residues. The V end was cut by 1 base, the J end by 6 bases, with 9 bases between. CDR3 amino acids: CASSLGVGDEKLFF. The CDR3 DNA reads as TGTGCCAGCAGCTTAGGTGTAGGAGATGAAAAACTGTTTTTT. Supplemented by reference TRBV7-2 and TRBJ1-4, the full variable domain reads GAGVSQSPSNKVTEKGKDVELRCDPISGHTALYWYRQSLGQGLEFLIYFQGNSAPDKSGLPSDRFSAERTGGSVSTLTIQRTQQEDSAVYLCASSLGVGDEKLFFGSGTQLSVL.

CDR3 in amino acids: CASSFSSNEKLFF. CDR3 coding DNA: TGTGCCAGCAGCTTCTCCTCTAATGAAAAACTGTTTTTT. This chain connects TRBV11-2 to TRBJ1-4; D not certain. Trimming stripped 3 bases from V and 3 bases from J, with 5 bases between. The CDR3 loop spans 13 amino acids. The V gene's germline CDR1 is SGHAT and CDR2 FQNNGV.

The chain carries TRBV27 and TRBJ2-6; 7 bases agree with TRBD1. V was clipped by 2 bases and J by 2 bases; unmatched bases: 9. CDR3 length equals 18 residues. Looked up from germline, CDR1 is MNHEY and CDR2 is SMNVEV (reference sequence). CDR3 nucleotides: TGTGCCAGCAGTTTAAAGGCACAGGGGCGCACTGGGGCCAACGTCCTGACTTTC. This encodes CASSLKAQGRTGANVLTF.

This clone occurred once. The J gene is TRBJ2-1, the V gene TRBV5-4; maybe TRBD2 (7 bases). CDR3 size: 14 residues. Germline V lookup: CDR1 SGHNT, CDR2 YYREEE (reference sequence). The V gene lost 0 bases and the J gene lost 9 bases, with 13 bases spanning the gap. CDR3: CASSLGGGDGEQFF. In DNA form, the CDR3 reads TGTGCCAGCAGCTTGGGGGGGGGCGATGGTGAGCAGTTCTTC.

The chain has TRBV5-6 and TRBJ1-2; 7 nucleotides agree with TRBD1. CDR3 size: 13 residues. V was clipped by 4 bases and J by 7 bases; unmatched bases: 7. Germline V lookup: CDR1 SGHDT, CDR2 YYEEEE. For the CDR3, the DNA is TGTGCCAGCAGCCGGGACAGCCCGCTTGGCTACACCTTC. The encoded protein is CASSRDSPLGYTF. The full variable domain, with the rest looked up from reference TRBV5-6 and TRBJ1-2, is DAGVTQSPTHLIKTRGQQVTLRCSPKSGHDTVSWYQQALGQGPQFIFQYYEEEERQRGNFPDRFSGHQFPNYSSELNVNALLLGDSALYLCASSRDSPLGYTFGSGTRLTVV.

The chain employs TRBV15 and TRBJ2-1; 7 bases are a match to TRBD1. V dropped 3 bases and J dropped 5; count of bases not matched to a gene: 4. From germline, CDR1 is LNHNV and CDR2 YYDKDF (reference sequence). The CDR3 has 14 amino acids. The CDR3 spells CATSRWDSNNEQFF. DNA of the CDR3: TGTGCCACCAGCAGGTGGGACAGTAACAATGAGCAGTTCTTC. The full variable domain, in which reference TRBV15 and TRBJ2-1 provide the parts outside the CDR3, is DAMVIQNPRYQVTQFGKPVTLSCSQTLNHNVMYWYQQKSSQAPKLLFHYYDKDFNNEADTPDNFQSRRPNTSFCFLDIRSPGLGDTAMYLCATSRWDSNNEQFFGPGTRLTVL.

This clone has a single count. Here the CDR3 DNA reads TGTGCCAGCAGTGTGGGGAGCTATGGCTACACCTTC. It yields the protein CASSVGSYGYTF. The chain employs TRBV2 and TRBJ1-2; D is undetermined. The length of the CDR3 is 12 residues. Germline CDR1 reads SNHLY; CDR2 reads FYNNEI. Trimming took off 4 bases at V and 4 bases at J, with 7 bases between the two ends. Full variable domain (outside the CDR3, taken from reference TRBV2 and TRBJ1-2): EPEVTQTPSHQVTQMGQEVILRCVPISNHLYFYWYRQILGQKVEFLVSFYNNEISEKSEIFDDQFSVERPDGSNFTLKIRSTKLEDSAMYFCASSVGSYGYTFGSGTRLTVV.

V is TRBV3-1 (or the pseudogene TRBV3-2) and J is TRBJ2-5; D is ambiguous. V lost 3 bases and J 2 bases, leaving 13 bases between the germline ends. The CDR3 has 15 residues. CDR1 and CDR2 from the germline V gene are LGHDT and YNNKEL (reference sequence). The CDR3 sequence: CASSQDAGQQETQYF. The DNA for the CDR3 is TGTGCCAGCAGCCAGGATGCAGGTCAGCAAGAGACCCAGTACTTC.

The chain has TRBV5-4 and TRBJ2-5; 7 bases are shared with TRBD1. Germline V gene lookup returns CDR1 SGHNT and CDR2 YYREEE (reference sequence). The length of the CDR3 is 13 residues. The J segment lost 1 base and the V segment lost 3 bases, leaving 0 bases of the junction unmatched. DNA for the CDR3: TGTGCCAGCAGCTGGGACAGCCAAGAGACCCAGTACTTC. Translated: CASSWDSQETQYF.

This sequence joins TRBV6-6 and TRBJ1-6; maybe TRBD1 (5 bases). The CDR3 has 13 residues. Deletions cut 8 bases from V and 7 bases from J, with 12 bases between. Germline V lookup: CDR1 MNHNY, CDR2 SVGAGI (reference sequence). CDR3 region: CASGDGSNSPLHF. The CDR3 DNA sequence: TGTGCCAGCGGGGACGGGAGCAATTCACCCCTCCACTTT.

This chain connects TRBV6-5 to TRBJ1-2, with 10 bases that match TRBD1. The germline V gene encodes CDR1 MNHEY and CDR2 SVGAGI. The CDR3 extends over 13 amino acids. The junction had 7 bases not matched to a gene; V was cut back by 6 bases and J by 9 bases. The CDR3 DNA reads TGTGCCAGCAGCAAGACAGGGGGCAGGAGCTACACCTTC. Translated: CASSKTGGRSYTF.

The chain is built from TRBV5-5 and TRBJ2-5; D is uncertain. Trimming pared 0 bases from V and 4 bases from J, leaving 19 bases between. This CDR3 contains 17 residues. The germline V gene encodes CDR1 SGHKS and CDR2 YYEKEE (reference sequence). DNA for the CDR3: TGTGCCAGCAGCTTGGAGTCTAGGCCCTCGGTTCCAGAGACCCAGTACTTC. It encodes CASSLESRPSVPETQYF.

The gene calls are TRBV4-3 and TRBJ1-2; D perhaps matches TRBD1 (5 bases). CDR3 length equals 14 residues. Germline CDR1 reads LGHNA; CDR2 reads YSLEER. Trimming removed 1 base from V and 0 bases from J, with 6 bases in between. CDR3 loop: CASSQGTSNYGYTF. CDR3 in DNA: TGCGCCAGCAGCCAAGGGACATCTAACTATGGCTACACCTTC.

CDR3 bases: TGCGCCAGCAGCTTGGATGGACAGGCGAGACCCCTCCACTTT. Translated, it gives CASSLDGQARPLHF. The chain carries TRBV5-1 and TRBJ1-6; 7 nucleotides match TRBD1. The CDR3 is 14 residues long. The V segment lost 0 bases and the J segment 12 bases; nucleotides outside the gene matches: 6. Germline V CDR1 and CDR2: SGHRS, YFSETQ.

This rearrangement joins TRBV7-2 to TRBJ2-3; tentatively, D is TRBD2 (6 bases). Trimming took 8 bases from V and 5 from J, leaving 14 bases between them. In germline, CDR1 is SGHTA, CDR2 FQGNSA. CDR3 size: 13 residues. CDR3 sequence reads: CASGPGLGDTQYF. The CDR3 bases are TGTGCCAGCGGCCCGGGACTGGGAGATACGCAGTATTTT.

The rearrangement uses TRBV2 and TRBJ2-7, with 9 bases lining up with TRBD1. J gave up 5 bases and V 8 bases, and 10 bases lay outside the gene matches. Germline V gene lookup returns CDR1 SNHLY and CDR2 FYNNEI. The CDR3 has 14 residues. The CDR3 loop is CASYPGQGLHEQYF. Written as DNA, the CDR3 is TGTGCCAGCTACCCGGGACAGGGTCTCCACGAGCAGTACTTC.

The gene calls are TRBV11-2 and TRBJ2-5; 7 positions agree with TRBD2. V lost 2 bases, J lost 4 bases, and 7 bases stayed unmatched. Germline-derived CDR1 and CDR2 are SGHAT and FQNNGV. The CDR3 runs 15 residues. Written as DNA, the CDR3 is TGTGCCAGCAGCTTACGAGCGGGGACCTCAGAGACCCAGTACTTC. This translates into CASSLRAGTSETQYF.